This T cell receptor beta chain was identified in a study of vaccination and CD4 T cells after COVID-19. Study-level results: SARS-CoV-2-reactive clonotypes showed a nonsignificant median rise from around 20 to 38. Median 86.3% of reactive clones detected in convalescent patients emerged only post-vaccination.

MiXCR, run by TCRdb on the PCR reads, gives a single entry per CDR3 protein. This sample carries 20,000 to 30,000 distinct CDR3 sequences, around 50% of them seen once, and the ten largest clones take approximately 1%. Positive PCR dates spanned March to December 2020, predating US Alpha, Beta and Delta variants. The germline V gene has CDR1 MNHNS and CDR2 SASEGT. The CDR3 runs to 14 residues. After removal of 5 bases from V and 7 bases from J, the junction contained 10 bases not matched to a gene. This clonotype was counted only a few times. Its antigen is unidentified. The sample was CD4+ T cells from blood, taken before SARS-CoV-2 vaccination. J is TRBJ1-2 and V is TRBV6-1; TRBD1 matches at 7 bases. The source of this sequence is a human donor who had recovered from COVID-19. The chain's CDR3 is CASSPRQGSRGYTF. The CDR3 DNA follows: TGTGCCAGCAGTCCTCGACAGGGAAGTCGTGGCTACACCTTC.